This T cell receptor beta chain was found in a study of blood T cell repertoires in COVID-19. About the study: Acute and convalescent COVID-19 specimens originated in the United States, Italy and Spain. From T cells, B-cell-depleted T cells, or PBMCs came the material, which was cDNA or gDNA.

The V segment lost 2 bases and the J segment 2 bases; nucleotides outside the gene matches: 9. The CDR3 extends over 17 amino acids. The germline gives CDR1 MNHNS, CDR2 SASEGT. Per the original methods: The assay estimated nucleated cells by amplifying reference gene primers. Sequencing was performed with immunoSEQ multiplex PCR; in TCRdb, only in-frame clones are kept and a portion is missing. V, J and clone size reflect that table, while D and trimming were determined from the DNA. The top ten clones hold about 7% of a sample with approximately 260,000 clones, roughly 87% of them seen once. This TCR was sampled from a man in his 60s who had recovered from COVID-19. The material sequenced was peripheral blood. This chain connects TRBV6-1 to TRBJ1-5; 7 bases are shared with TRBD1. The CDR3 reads CASSERGTGDGNQPQHF. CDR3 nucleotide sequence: TGTGCCAGCAGTGAAAGGGGCACAGGGGATGGCAATCAGCCCCAGCATTTT.